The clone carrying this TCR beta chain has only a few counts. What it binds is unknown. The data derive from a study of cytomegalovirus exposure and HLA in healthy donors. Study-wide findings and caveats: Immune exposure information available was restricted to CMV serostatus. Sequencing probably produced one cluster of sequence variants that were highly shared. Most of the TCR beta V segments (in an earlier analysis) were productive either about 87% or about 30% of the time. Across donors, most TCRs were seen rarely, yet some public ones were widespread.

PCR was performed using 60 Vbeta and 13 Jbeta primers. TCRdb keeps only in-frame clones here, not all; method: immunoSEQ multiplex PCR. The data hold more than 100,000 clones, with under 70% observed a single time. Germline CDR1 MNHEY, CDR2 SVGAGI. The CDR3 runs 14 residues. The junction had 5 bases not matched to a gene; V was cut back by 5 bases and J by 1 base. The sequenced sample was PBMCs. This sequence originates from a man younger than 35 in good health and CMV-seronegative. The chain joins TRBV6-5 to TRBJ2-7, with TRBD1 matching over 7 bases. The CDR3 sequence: CASSEGQSSYEQYF. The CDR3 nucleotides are TGTGCCAGCAGTGAGGGACAGAGTTCCTACGAGCAGTACTTC.